The 32 T cell receptor beta chains reported below all come from one sample, sequenced in a study of T cells after yellow fever vaccination. TCRdb re-analysed the 5' RACE reads in MiXCR, keeping a single row per CDR3 protein. The sample holds approximately 150,000 distinct CDR3 sequences; around 8.5% are singletons and the top ten take roughly a third. The specimen was CD8+ T cells sorted from PBMCs, collected 45 days after the yellow fever booster vaccination. These receptors were taken from a man aged 18 to 29 who received the YFV17D yellow fever vaccine.

V gene TRBV12-3 or TRBV12-4 combines with J gene TRBJ2-3; D gene unclear. V lost 7 bases, J lost 1 base, and 12 bases lay in between. This CDR3 is built from 14 residues. Written as DNA, the CDR3 is TGTGCCAGCACCGAATTAGGACGCACAGATACGCAGTATTTT. Amino acid sequence: CASTELGRTDTQYF.

The J gene is TRBJ2-5, the V gene TRBV29-1, with 9 nucleotides matching TRBD2. Germline V lookup: CDR1 SQVTM, CDR2 ANQGSEA. The V gene end was trimmed by 6 bases and the J gene end by 3 bases; junction bases not matched to a gene: 2. CDR3 length: 12 amino acids. The CDR3, as DNA: TGCAGCGTGGTAGCGGGGGAAGAGACCCAGTACTTC. It specifies CSVVAGEETQYF. Supplemented by reference TRBV29-1 and TRBJ2-5, the full variable domain reads SAVISQKPSRDICQRGTSLTIQCQVDSQVTMMFWYRQQPGQSLTLIATANQGSEATYESGFVIDKFPISRPNLTFSTLTVSNMSPEDSSIYLCSVVAGEETQYFGPGTRLLVL.

This clonotype was found many times. The CDR3 loop is CASSPQGGTGELFF. The CDR3 DNA reads as TGTGCCAGCAGCCCTCAGGGGGGAACCGGGGAGCTGTTTTTT. This chain joins TRBV7-9 and TRBJ2-2, with D possibly matching TRBD1 (7 bases). CDR1 SEHNR and CDR2 FQNEAQ come from the germline V gene (reference sequence). The V end was cut by 5 bases, the J end by 5 bases, with 12 bases between. The CDR3 totals 14 residues.

This clonotype was counted a few times. V gene TRBV7-8 combines with J gene TRBJ2-7; D is ambiguous. The CDR3 spans 16 residues. With 5 bases removed from V and 3 bases from J, the gap between germline ends came to 20 bases. Germline lookup yields CDR1 SGHVS and CDR2 FQNEAQ. CDR3 in amino acids: CASSPRSRQRNYEQYV. CDR3 coding DNA: TGTGCCAGCAGCCCCCGGAGTCGGCAGCGAAACTACGAGCAGTACGTC.

The table lists this clonotype with many counts. The chain has TRBV7-2 and TRBJ2-2; a weak D match, TRBD1 (6 bases). CDR1 SGHTA and CDR2 FQGNSA come from the germline V gene. Trimming stripped 5 bases from V and 0 bases from J, with 13 bases between. This CDR3 is 16 amino acids long. This chain's CDR3 is CASSLDRIPNTGELFF. DNA for the CDR3: TGTGCCAGCAGCCTTGACAGGATCCCGAACACCGGGGAGCTGTTTTTT.

This chain connects TRBV12-3 or TRBV12-4 to TRBJ2-5; D call uncertain. Trimming took 2 bases from V and 1 from J, leaving 8 bases between them. CDR3 length: 14 amino acids. CDR3 protein: CASSLTSVQETQYF. CDR3 DNA sequence: TGTGCCAGCAGTTTAACGAGCGTCCAAGAGACCCAGTACTTC.

The rearrangement links TRBV7-8 to TRBJ1-6, with unresolved D. The CDR3 length is 15 residues. V lost 5 bases and J lost 7, with 15 bases in between. Germline V lookup: CDR1 SGHVS, CDR2 FQNEAQ. The CDR3 protein is CASSQQAEANSPLHF. DNA of the CDR3: TGTGCCAGCAGCCAACAAGCAGAAGCGAATTCACCCCTCCACTTT.

J is TRBJ1-2 and V is TRBV6-1; maybe TRBD1 (6 bases). Germline loops: CDR1 MNHNS, CDR2 SASEGT. The V end lost 0 bases, the J end lost 4 bases, and 18 bases lay between the germline ends. This CDR3 spans 17 amino acids. The CDR3 coding sequence is TGTGCCAGCAGTGAAGCGAATAGGGGGAAGGGGCGCTATGGCTACACCTTC. Its protein is CASSEANRGKGRYGYTF.

This clonotype has just a few counts. The chain links TRBV29-1 to TRBJ2-4; D unresolved. The CDR3 consists of 14 residues. Trimming stripped 4 bases from V and 0 bases from J, with 10 bases between. The V gene's germline CDR1 is SQVTM and CDR2 ANQGSEA. CDR3 sequence (DNA): TGCAGCGTTGTTACCAGCCTAGCCAAAAACATTCAGTACTTC. Encoded protein: CSVVTSLAKNIQYF.

The sample holds a few counts of this clonotype. The V call is TRBV12-3 or TRBV12-4, the J call TRBJ2-7; 9 bases match TRBD1. The ends lost 4 bases at V and 4 bases at J; junction bases unmatched: 8. The CDR3 runs 15 residues. The chain's CDR3 is CASSSPTGGFYEQYF. CDR3 nucleotide sequence: TGTGCCAGCAGTTCCCCGACAGGGGGATTTTACGAGCAGTACTTC.

The chain joins TRBV4-3 to TRBJ2-5, with D tentatively TRBD2 (6 bases). The CDR3 contains 17 residues. Germline V gene sequence: CDR1 LGHNA, CDR2 YSLEER. Deletions cut 0 bases from V and 4 bases from J, with 18 bases between. In DNA, the CDR3 is TGCGCCAGCAGCCAAGATTTTCAACTAGCTGAAGTAGAGACCCAGTACTTC. It translates to CASSQDFQLAEVETQYF.

Ten or more counts support this clonotype. The chain is built from TRBV7-8 and TRBJ2-7; the D is unclear. Trimming removed 3 bases at V and 2 bases at J, with 5 bases between. This CDR3 spans 12 amino acids. CDR1 is SGHVS and CDR2 is FQNEAQ in the germline V gene. CDR3 loop: CASSFGPYEQYF. The CDR3 coding sequence is TGTGCCAGCAGCTTCGGTCCCTACGAGCAGTACTTC.

This clonotype was picked up a small number of times. This chain joins TRBV28 and TRBJ2-1, with 7 bases fitting TRBD2. Germline trimming cut 2 bases from V and 6 bases from J; bases unmatched to any gene: 7. The V gene's germline CDR1 is MDHEN and CDR2 SYDVKM. The CDR3 extends over 15 amino acids. The CDR3 loop is CASSLIERGSNEQFF. The CDR3, as DNA: TGTGCCAGCAGTTTAATCGAGCGGGGTAGCAATGAGCAGTTCTTC.

At least ten counts were recorded for this clonotype. V and J are TRBV12-3 or TRBV12-4 and TRBJ1-1; the match to TRBD1 covers 7 bases. Trimming cost V 5 bases and J 8 bases; bases outside gene matches: 5. The length of the CDR3 is 12 residues. Here the CDR3 reads CASSPTGVEAFF. As DNA, the CDR3 is TGTGCCAGCAGTCCCACAGGGGTCGAAGCTTTCTTT.

This chain joins TRBV5-1 and TRBJ2-7; weak D call: TRBD2 (5 bases). CDR1 and CDR2 (germline): SGHRS, YFSETQ. The CDR3 is 12 residues long. With 7 bases removed from V and 2 bases from J, the gap between germline ends came to 10 bases. The CDR3 sequence: CASRGTAYEQYF. The CDR3 DNA sequence: TGCGCCAGCCGGGGAACAGCCTACGAGCAGTACTTC.

This clonotype was detected many times. The DNA for the CDR3 is TGCAGTGCTAGCGGGCGGTCGAGTGAGCAGTTCTTC. It yields the protein CSASGRSSEQFF. The V gene is TRBV20-1, the J gene TRBJ2-1, with D unclear. V was pared by 3 bases and J by 9 bases, with 12 bases between. The CDR3 has 12 residues. Germline assignment: CDR1 DFQATT and CDR2 SNEGSKA (reference sequence).

This clonotype was recorded many times. The J gene is TRBJ2-5, the V gene TRBV9; a weak D match, TRBD2 (6 bases). CDR1 and CDR2 (germline): SGDLS, YYNGEE. The CDR3 extends over 15 amino acids. Trimming removed 1 base from V and 2 bases from J, with 12 bases in between. In DNA form, the CDR3 reads TGTGCCAGCAGCGTAACCTTAGCGGAACAAGAGACCCAGTACTTC. Its translation: CASSVTLAEQETQYF.

This clonotype was seen repeatedly, ten times or more. The rearrangement uses TRBV15 and TRBJ2-5; D gene uncertain. This CDR3 contains 10 residues. Trimming shortened V by 8 bases and J by 6 bases, and 7 bases separated the two germline ends. CDR1 and CDR2 (germline): LNHNV, YYDKDF (reference sequence). Here the CDR3 reads CATLVQTQYF. The CDR3 bases are TGTGCCACCTTGGTACAGACCCAGTACTTC.

V and J are TRBV20-1 and TRBJ2-3, with D possibly TRBD2 on 5 matching bases. The V and J ends lost 6 bases and 1 base respectively, with 11 bases between them. CDR1 and CDR2 from the germline V gene are DFQATT and SNEGSKA (reference sequence). The CDR3 runs to 13 residues. CDR3 in DNA: TGCAGTGCGGACTCAGAGCGCACAGATACGCAGTATTTT. The encoded protein is CSADSERTDTQYF.

CDR3 loop: CASSLQMGGGSYNEQFF. In nucleotides, the CDR3 is TGTGCCAGCAGCCTCCAGATGGGCGGGGGCTCCTACAATGAGCAGTTCTTC. This sequence joins TRBV7-2 and TRBJ2-1; 7 bases fit TRBD2. V lost 5 bases to trimming and J lost 0 bases; unmatched junction nucleotides: 10. Germline lookup yields CDR1 SGHTA and CDR2 FQGNSA. The CDR3 runs 17 residues.

This clonotype has only a few counts. CDR3 coding DNA: TGTGCCACCAGCAGAGCATCCTTAGGGGGCCCCTACAATGAGCAGTTCTTC. Its translation: CATSRASLGGPYNEQFF. The chain employs TRBV15 and TRBJ2-1, with TRBD1 matching over 7 bases. The V and J ends lost 1 base and 2 bases, in that order; junction bases with no gene match: 8. The germline CDR1 and CDR2 sequences are LNHNV and YYDKDF (reference sequence). The CDR3 spans 17 residues.

This clonotype was detected a few times. The chain uses TRBV6-1 and TRBJ2-1; TRBD2 matches 13 bases. There are 16 residues in the CDR3. Germline-derived CDR1 and CDR2 are MNHNS and SASEGT. The junction had 10 bases not matched to a gene; V was cut back by 6 bases and J by 8 bases. The CDR3 DNA reads as TGTGCCAGCAGCCTATCACTAGCGGGGGGGCCTTATGAGCAGTTCTTC. It yields the protein CASSLSLAGGPYEQFF.

This clonotype was picked up a small number of times. V usage is TRBV4-2 and J usage is TRBJ2-3, with TRBD2 identical over 9 bases. Germline V gene data show CDR1 as LGHNA and CDR2 as YNFKEQ. With V trimmed by 0 bases and J by 3 bases, 4 bases remained unmatched. The length of the CDR3 is 16 residues. CDR3 sequence reads: CASSQDSGSKTDTQYF. The CDR3 DNA is TGTGCCAGCAGCCAAGATAGCGGGAGCAAAACAGATACGCAGTATTTT.

This clonotype was detected many times. The chain employs TRBV10-3 and TRBJ2-1; D uncertain. The CDR3 totals 11 residues. Deletions cut 5 bases from V and 10 bases from J, with 9 bases between. Germline V gene lookup returns CDR1 ENHRY and CDR2 SYGVKD. CDR3 coding DNA: TGTGCCATCAGTTCCGCGTGGGAGCAGTTCTTC. This translates into CAISSAWEQFF.

The chain employs TRBV4-3 and TRBJ1-1; D gene uncertain. There are 14 residues in the CDR3. Trimming removed 3 bases at V and 1 base at J, with 9 bases between. Germline V CDR1 and CDR2: LGHNA, YSLEER. CDR3 nucleotides: TGCGCCAGCAGCCACCGGACCGGGAACACTGAAGCTTTCTTT. It translates to CASSHRTGNTEAFF.

This clonotype was found a few times. The rearrangement links TRBV6-2 or TRBV6-3 to TRBJ2-7; the D gene is possibly TRBD1 (7 bases). This CDR3 region has 13 residues. Germline values: CDR1 MNHEY, CDR2 SVGEGT. V was shortened by 5 bases and J by 3 bases, with 11 bases between the two germline ends. This chain's CDR3 is CASSRGTVYEQYV. In DNA form, the CDR3 reads TGTGCCAGCAGTCGGGGGACAGTCTACGAGCAGTACGTC.

J is TRBJ1-2 and V is TRBV9; a possible D gene is TRBD1 (5 bases). This CDR3 comprises 16 residues. V was shortened by 0 bases and J by 4 bases, with 16 bases between the two germline ends. From germline, CDR1 is SGDLS and CDR2 YYNGEE. In DNA, the CDR3 is TGTGCCAGCAGCGTAGACTCGGGGCCCCGGGCCTATGGCTACACCTTC. It yields the protein CASSVDSGPRAYGYTF.

This sequence joins TRBV12-3 or TRBV12-4 and TRBJ1-4, with TRBD1 matching 7 bases. The CDR3 length is 12 residues. The CDR3 sequence is CATGAGGEKLFF. The CDR3 DNA is TGTGCAACAGGGGCGGGTGGCGAAAAACTGTTTTTT.

The genes are TRBV10-3 and TRBJ2-2, with TRBD1 matching 9 bases. This CDR3 comprises 17 residues. CDR1 and CDR2 (germline): ENHRY, SYGVKD. V was clipped by 2 bases and J by 6 bases; unmatched bases: 10. In DNA, the CDR3 is TGTGCCATCAGTGAGCCGAAGACAGGGGGAAGGCCCGGGGAGCTGTTTTTT. Its protein product is CAISEPKTGGRPGELFF.

This clonotype was recorded a few times. J is TRBJ1-1 and V is TRBV27, with no clear D. CDR1 is MNHEY and CDR2 is SMNVEV in the germline V gene (reference sequence). Trimming removed 4 bases at V and 7 bases at J, with 13 bases between. This CDR3 has 13 residues. The CDR3 reads CASSSLELGEAFF. CDR3 coding DNA: TGTGCCAGCAGTTCCCTCGAACTGGGTGAAGCTTTCTTT.

This clonotype was picked up a small number of times. The chain combines TRBV7-9 with TRBJ2-1; no clear D gene. The V gene lost 3 bases and the J gene lost 6 bases, with 6 bases spanning the gap. Looked up from germline, CDR1 is SEHNR and CDR2 is FQNEAQ (reference sequence). This CDR3 spans 12 amino acids. The CDR3 DNA follows: TGTGCCAGCAGCTTCGAAGCCAATGAGCAGTTCTTC. Its translation is CASSFEANEQFF. The full variable domain, in which reference TRBV7-9 and TRBJ2-1 provide the parts outside the CDR3, is DTGVSQNPRHKITKRGQNVTFRCDPISEHNRLYWYRQTLGQGPEFLTYFQNEAQLEKSRLLSDRFSAERPKGSFSTLEIQRTEQGDSAMYLCASSFEANEQFFGPGTRLTVL.

This clonotype was found a few times. This chain uses TRBV7-9 with TRBJ1-4; D remains unclear. The CDR3 extends over 13 amino acids. Germline assignment: CDR1 SEHNR and CDR2 FQNEAQ (reference sequence). V was shortened by 1 base and J by 5 bases, with 5 bases between the two germline ends. The CDR3 region is CASSLERNEKLFF. CDR3 nucleotide sequence: TGTGCCAGCAGCTTAGAGAGAAATGAAAAACTGTTTTTT.